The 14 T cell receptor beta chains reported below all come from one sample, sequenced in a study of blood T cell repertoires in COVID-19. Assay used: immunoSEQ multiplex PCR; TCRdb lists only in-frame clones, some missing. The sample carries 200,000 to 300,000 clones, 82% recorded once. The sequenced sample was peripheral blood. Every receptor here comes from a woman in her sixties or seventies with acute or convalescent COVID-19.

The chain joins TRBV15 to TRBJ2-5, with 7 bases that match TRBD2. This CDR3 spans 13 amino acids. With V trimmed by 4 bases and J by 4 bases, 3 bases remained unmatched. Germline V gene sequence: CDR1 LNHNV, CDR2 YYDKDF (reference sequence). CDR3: CATSIWGGETQYF. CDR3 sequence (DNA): TGTGCCACCAGCATTTGGGGGGGAGAGACCCAGTACTTC.

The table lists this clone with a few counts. The CDR3 region has the DNA TGCAGCGTTAAACTGGGGGGGTCAGGTCAGCCCCAGCATTTT. Translated: CSVKLGGSGQPQHF. The chain joins TRBV29-1 to TRBJ1-5; TRBD1 is a possible D gene (5 bases). V lost 5 bases, J lost 6 bases, and 17 bases lay in between. CDR1 and CDR2 from the germline V gene are SQVTM and ANQGSEA. The CDR3 has 14 amino acids.

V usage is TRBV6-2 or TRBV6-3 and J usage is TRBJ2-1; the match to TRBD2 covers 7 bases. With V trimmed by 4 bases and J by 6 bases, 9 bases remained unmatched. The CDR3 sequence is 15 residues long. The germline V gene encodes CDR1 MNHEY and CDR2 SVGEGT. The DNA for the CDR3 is TGTGCCAGCAGTTCTTTAACACCGGGAGGCAATGAGCAGTTCTTC. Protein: CASSSLTPGGNEQFF.

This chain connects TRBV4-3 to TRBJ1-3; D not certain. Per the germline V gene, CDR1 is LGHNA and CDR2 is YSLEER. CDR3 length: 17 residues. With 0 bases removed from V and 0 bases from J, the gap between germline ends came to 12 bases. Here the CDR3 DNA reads TGCGCCAGCAGCCAAGATATGAACAGACGCTCTGGAAACACCATATATTTT. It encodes CASSQDMNRRSGNTIYF.

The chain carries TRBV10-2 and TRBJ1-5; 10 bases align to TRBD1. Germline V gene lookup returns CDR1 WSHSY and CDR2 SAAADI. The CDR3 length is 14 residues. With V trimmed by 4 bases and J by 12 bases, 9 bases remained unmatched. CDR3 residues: CASSGGGQGILQHF. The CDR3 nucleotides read TGCGCCAGCAGTGGGGGGGGACAGGGGATCCTCCAGCATTTT.

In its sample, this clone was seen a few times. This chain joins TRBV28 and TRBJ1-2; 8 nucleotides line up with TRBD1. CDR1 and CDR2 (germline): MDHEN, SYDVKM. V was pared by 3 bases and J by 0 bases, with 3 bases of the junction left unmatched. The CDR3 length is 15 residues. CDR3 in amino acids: CASSLGTGPNYGYTF. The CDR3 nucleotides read TGTGCCAGCAGTTTGGGGACAGGACCTAACTATGGCTACACCTTC.

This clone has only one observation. The CDR3 here is CASSPPGGDQETQYF. The CDR3 region has the DNA TGTGCCAGCTCACCCCCGGGGGGCGACCAAGAGACCCAGTACTTC. The chain has TRBV18 and TRBJ2-5; the D gene is possibly TRBD2 (7 bases). Trimming pared 3 bases from V and 0 bases from J, leaving 11 bases between. The CDR3 is made up of 15 amino acids. Germline lookup yields CDR1 KGHSH and CDR2 LQKENI.

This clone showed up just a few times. The chain's CDR3 is CATSDPRTGGGELFF. As DNA, the CDR3 is TGTGCCACCAGTGATCCCCGGACAGGGGGCGGGGAGCTGTTTTTT. The chain is built from TRBV24-1 and TRBJ2-2; 10 bases are a match to TRBD1. From germline, CDR1 is KGHDR and CDR2 SFDVKD. The CDR3 sequence is 15 residues long. V lost 3 bases, J lost 7 bases, and 4 bases stayed unmatched.

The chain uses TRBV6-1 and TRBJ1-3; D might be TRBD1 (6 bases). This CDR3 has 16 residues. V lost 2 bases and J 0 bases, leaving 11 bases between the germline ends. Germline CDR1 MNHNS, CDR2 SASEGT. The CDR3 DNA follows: TGTGCCAGCAGTGAAAAAACAGGGAGCTCTGGAAACACCATATATTTT. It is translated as CASSEKTGSSGNTIYF.

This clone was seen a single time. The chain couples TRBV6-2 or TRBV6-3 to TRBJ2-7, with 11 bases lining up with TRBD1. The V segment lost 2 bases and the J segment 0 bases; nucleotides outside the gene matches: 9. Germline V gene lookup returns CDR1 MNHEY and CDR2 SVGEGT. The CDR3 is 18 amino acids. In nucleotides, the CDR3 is TGTGCCAGCAGTTACGGGGGACAGGGGGTCACAGGCTCCTACGAGCAGTACTTC. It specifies CASSYGGQGVTGSYEQYF.

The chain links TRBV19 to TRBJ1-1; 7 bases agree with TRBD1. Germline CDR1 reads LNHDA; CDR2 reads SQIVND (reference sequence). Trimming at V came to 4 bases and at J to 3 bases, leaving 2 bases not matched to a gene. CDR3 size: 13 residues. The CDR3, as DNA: TGTGCCAGTAGTACAGGGGGAGACACTGAAGCTTTCTTT. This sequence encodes CASSTGGDTEAFF.

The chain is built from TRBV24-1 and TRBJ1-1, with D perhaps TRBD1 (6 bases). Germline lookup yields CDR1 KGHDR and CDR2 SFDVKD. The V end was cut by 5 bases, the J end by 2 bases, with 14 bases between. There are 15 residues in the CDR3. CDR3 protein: CATSASGEGNTEAFF. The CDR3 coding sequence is TGTGCCACCAGTGCCTCAGGGGAGGGAAACACTGAAGCTTTCTTT.

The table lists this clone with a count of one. In DNA form, the CDR3 reads TGCGCCAGCAGCTTGGGGTCGGGACAGGGGTATGGCTACACCTTC. Residues: CASSLGSGQGYGYTF. The rearrangement links TRBV5-1 to TRBJ1-2, with 10 bases matching TRBD1. With V trimmed by 0 bases and J by 5 bases, 4 bases remained unmatched. The CDR3 has 15 residues. Germline lookup yields CDR1 SGHRS and CDR2 YFSETQ.

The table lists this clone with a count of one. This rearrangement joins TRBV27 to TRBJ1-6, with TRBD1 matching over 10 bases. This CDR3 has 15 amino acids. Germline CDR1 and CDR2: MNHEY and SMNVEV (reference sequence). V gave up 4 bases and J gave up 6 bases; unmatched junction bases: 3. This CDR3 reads CASSYGQGGNSPLHF. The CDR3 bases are TGTGCCAGCAGTTACGGACAGGGGGGTAATTCACCCCTCCACTTT.